These 6 T cell receptor beta chains were sequenced from one sample in a study of metastatic and nonmetastatic thyroid tumors. Thyroid surgery was preceded by no treatment in any patient. TCRdb recomputed clones from the PCR reads via MiXCR. Of some 25,000 clones detected, roughly 13% appear once; the ten largest clones hold roughly 13%. Specimen: blood. All receptors come from a female donor with papillary thyroid cancer or a benign thyroid nodule (not recorded which). Some clones in this sample may be carry-over from other donors' samples.

V usage is TRBV7-3 and J usage is TRBJ2-1; D is perhaps TRBD1 (5 bases). CDR3 length: 14 amino acids. From germline, CDR1 is SGHTA and CDR2 FQGTGA. Trimming cost V 2 bases and J 5 bases, with 10 bases left between them. The CDR3 sequence is CASSLSGNHNEQFF. CDR3 sequence (DNA): TGTGCCAGCAGCTTATCAGGGAATCACAATGAGCAGTTCTTC.

In its sample, this clone ranks as large (0.1 to 1%). This same CDR3 is encoded by further DNA sequences in the sample. The chain is built from TRBV28 and TRBJ2-2; 8 positions match TRBD1. This CDR3 spans 13 amino acids. Germline V gene data show CDR1 as MDHEN and CDR2 as SYDVKM. Unmatched junction bases numbered 2, after V lost 6 bases and J lost 5 bases. The CDR3 coding sequence is TGTGCCAGCAGCTACAGGGGGACCGGGGAGCTGTTTTTT. Amino acid sequence: CASSYRGTGELFF.

In its sample, this clone was seen many times. The chain employs TRBV27 and TRBJ2-3; D is perhaps TRBD2 (5 bases). The CDR3 extends over 15 amino acids. V was cut by 2 bases and J by 0 bases, with 9 bases left in between. Germline CDR1 reads MNHEY; CDR2 reads SMNVEV (reference sequence). The CDR3 region has the DNA TGTGCCAGCAGTTTACTCGGGATCAGCACAGATACGCAGTATTTT. The encoded protein is CASSLLGISTDTQYF.

This clone was observed a handful of times. For the CDR3, the DNA is TGTGCCAGCAGTATTGCGATGGGCACTGAAGCTTTCTTT. Translation gives CASSIAMGTEAFF. The rearrangement joins TRBV27 to TRBJ1-1; D not certain. With 5 bases removed from V and 4 bases from J, the gap between germline ends came to 11 bases. The germline V gene has CDR1 MNHEY and CDR2 SMNVEV (reference sequence). This CDR3 is built from 13 residues.

The chain links TRBV6-1 to TRBJ1-1; 7 nucleotides agree with TRBD1. V lost 5 bases, J lost 5 bases, and 5 bases stayed unmatched. The germline gives CDR1 MNHNS, CDR2 SASEGT. The CDR3 has 13 residues. The CDR3 DNA follows: TGTGCCAGCAGTCAATCAGGGGGGACTGAAGCTTTCTTT. Translation gives CASSQSGGTEAFF.

The chain has TRBV20-1 and TRBJ1-2, with 7 bases fitting TRBD1. The CDR3 loop spans 15 amino acids. The trim removed 2 bases at V and 3 bases at J, leaving 9 bases unmatched. Germline CDR1 is DFQATT and CDR2 is SNEGSKA (reference sequence). The CDR3 sequence: CSARNPGTVDYGYTF. DNA for the CDR3: TGCAGTGCTAGAAACCCCGGGACAGTAGACTATGGCTACACCTTC.